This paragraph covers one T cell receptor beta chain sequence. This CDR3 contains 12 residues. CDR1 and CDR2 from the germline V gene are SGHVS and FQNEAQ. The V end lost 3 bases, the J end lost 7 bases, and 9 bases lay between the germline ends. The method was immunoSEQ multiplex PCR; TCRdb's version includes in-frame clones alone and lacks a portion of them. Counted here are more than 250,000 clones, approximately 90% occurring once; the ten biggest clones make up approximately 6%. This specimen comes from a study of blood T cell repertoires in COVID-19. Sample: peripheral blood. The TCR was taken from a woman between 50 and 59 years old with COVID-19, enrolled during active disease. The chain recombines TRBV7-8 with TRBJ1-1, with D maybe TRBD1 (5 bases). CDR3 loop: CASSFPQGEAFF. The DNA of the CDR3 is TGTGCCAGCAGCTTTCCCCAGGGTGAAGCTTTCTTT.